Following are 32 T cell receptor beta chains from one sample sequenced in a study of shared clonotypes between healthy human individuals. Produced via immunoSEQ multiplex PCR; TCRdb's table is partial and in-frame only. Here the sample spans hundreds of thousands of clones, about 85% being singletons. The specimen sequenced was PBMCs. The source is a woman aged 40 to 49 in good health. Some clones in this sample may be carry-over from other donors' samples.

The V and J genes are TRBV2 and TRBJ1-4; D not resolved. Trimming stripped 6 bases from V and 5 bases from J, with 7 bases between. The CDR3 loop spans 12 amino acids. Germline CDR1 and CDR2: SNHLY and FYNNEI. CDR3 nucleotide sequence: TGTGCCAGCAGGGCTGCGAATGAAAAACTGTTTTTT. This codes for CASRAANEKLFF.

The chain combines TRBV5-1 with TRBJ2-2; 11 positions match TRBD2. Germline CDR1 SGHRS, CDR2 YFSETQ. The CDR3 loop spans 16 amino acids. Germline trimming cut 3 bases from V and 3 bases from J; bases unmatched to any gene: 4. CDR3 residues: CASSWTSGPDTGELFF. CDR3 in DNA: TGCGCCAGCAGCTGGACTAGCGGGCCTGACACCGGGGAGCTGTTTTTT.

The J gene is TRBJ2-5, the V gene TRBV6-1; maybe TRBD1 (5 bases). Trimming stripped 1 base from V and 5 bases from J, with 14 bases between. CDR1 MNHNS and CDR2 SASEGT come from the germline V gene. The CDR3 is 15 residues long. CDR3 loop: CASSEVMDTGETQYF. The CDR3 DNA reads as TGTGCCAGCAGTGAAGTTATGGACACAGGCGAGACCCAGTACTTC.

This clone was detected many times. This rearrangement joins TRBV11-2 to TRBJ2-1, with TRBD1 as a possible D gene (6 bases). CDR1 and CDR2 (germline): SGHAT, FQNNGV. V lost 2 bases and J 9 bases, leaving 20 bases between the germline ends. There are 16 residues in the CDR3. As DNA, the CDR3 is TGTGCCAGCAGCTTAAGTAGCCCTGGAAAAGGGGGTGAGCAGTTCTTC. The encoded protein is CASSLSSPGKGGEQFF. Complete variable domain (other parts from reference TRBV11-2 and TRBJ2-1): EAGVAQSPRYKIIEKRQSVAFWCNPISGHATLYWYQQILGQGPKLLIQFQNNGVVDDSQLPKDRFSAERLKGVDSTLKIQPAKLEDSAVYLCASSLSSPGKGGEQFFGPGTRLTVL.

The chain couples TRBV28 to TRBJ2-7; perhaps D is TRBD1 or TRBD2 (5 bases each). Trimming left V 6 bases short and J 7 bases short, with 22 bases between. The CDR3 runs 15 residues. CDR1 and CDR2 (germline): MDHEN, SYDVKM. The CDR3 protein is CASSPPGPLLREQYF. In nucleotides, the CDR3 is TGTGCCAGCAGCCCACCGGGACCCCTATTGCGTGAGCAGTACTTC.

The chain links TRBV9 to TRBJ2-2; D is ambiguous. Germline V gives CDR1 SGDLS, CDR2 YYNGEE. The CDR3 has 14 amino acids. The V end was cut by 3 bases, the J end by 2 bases, with 8 bases between. As DNA, the CDR3 is TGTGCCAGCAGCGCACGCGTAAACACCGGGGAGCTGTTTTTT. This encodes CASSARVNTGELFF.

Details on this clone: Additional DNA sequences in this sample encode the identical CDR3. In nucleotides, the CDR3 is TGTGCCAGCAGGCCTAGCGGCACAGATACGCAGTATTTT. Translated: CASRPSGTDTQYF. This sequence joins TRBV27 and TRBJ2-3; D might be TRBD2 (6 bases). This CDR3 comprises 13 residues. Trimming left V 6 bases short and J 1 base short, with 8 bases between. Germline V CDR1 and CDR2: MNHEY, SMNVEV (reference sequence).

The chain links TRBV9 to TRBJ2-3, with TRBD2 matching over 10 bases. The CDR3 runs to 18 residues. After removal of 0 bases from V and 1 base from J, the junction contained 8 bases not matched to a gene. Germline CDR1 is SGDLS and CDR2 is YYNGEE. CDR3 protein: CASSVGLAGVFGTDTQYF. Written as DNA, the CDR3 is TGTGCCAGCAGCGTAGGGCTAGCGGGAGTATTCGGCACAGATACGCAGTATTTT.

The table lists this clone with a count of one. CDR3 sequence reads: CASSLRGAANTGELFF. The CDR3, as DNA: TGTGCCAGCAGCTTAAGGGGGGCGGCGAACACCGGGGAGCTGTTTTTT. The rearrangement joins TRBV11-2 to TRBJ2-2, with D tentatively TRBD1 or TRBD2 (6 bases each). The V and J ends lost 2 bases and 0 bases respectively, with 10 bases between them. The CDR3 spans 16 residues. Per germline, CDR1 SGHAT and CDR2 FQNNGV.

The chain has TRBV7-2 and TRBJ2-7; 9 bases are shared with TRBD2. The CDR3 has 14 residues. The germline V gene has CDR1 SGHTA and CDR2 FQGNSA. Trimming took 2 bases from V and 4 from J; bases not matched to a gene: 3. In DNA, the CDR3 is TGTGCCAGCAGCTTATTAGCGGGAGCATACGAGCAGTACTTC. Residues: CASSLLAGAYEQYF.

This chain connects TRBV7-3 to TRBJ2-6; 13 bases agree with TRBD2. Looked up from germline, CDR1 is SGHTA and CDR2 is FQGTGA. Trimming cost V 5 bases and J 0 bases; bases outside gene matches: 1. This CDR3 is built from 17 residues. In nucleotides, the CDR3 is TGTGCCAGCAGCCGGACTAGCGGGAGCTCTGGGGCCAACGTCCTGACTTTC. Protein: CASSRTSGSSGANVLTF.

This CDR3 is CASSLTGSTDSPLHF. DNA of the CDR3: TGTGCCAGCAGCTTAACAGGGAGCACCGATTCACCCCTCCACTTT. The V gene is TRBV7-6, the J gene TRBJ1-6; D might be TRBD1 (6 bases). The CDR3 is 15 amino acids. Germline CDR1 reads SGHVS; CDR2 reads FNYEAQ. V was pared by 2 bases and J by 8 bases, with 13 bases between. The full variable domain, rest sourced from reference TRBV7-6 and TRBJ1-6, is GAGVSQSPRYKVTKRGQDVALRCDPISGHVSLYWYRQALGQGPEFLTYFNYEAQQDKSGLPNDRFSAERPEGSISTLTIQRTEQRDSAMYRCASSLTGSTDSPLHFGNGTRLTVT.

As for this clone: A much larger clone differs from this one at a single base, so this may be a read error. The same CDR3 is also encoded by other DNA sequences in this sample. Here the CDR3 reads CASSLDSNYGYTF. CDR3 sequence (DNA): TGTGCCAGCAGCTTGGACAGTAACTATGGCTACACCTTC. The V and J genes are TRBV5-4 and TRBJ1-2; D gene ambiguous. Germline V CDR1 and CDR2: SGHNT, YYREEE (reference sequence). V was shortened by 0 bases and J by 1 base, with 4 bases between the two germline ends. The CDR3 has 13 amino acids.

The chain combines TRBV19 with TRBJ2-3; tentatively, D is TRBD1 (6 bases). The CDR3 totals 17 residues. Looked up from germline, CDR1 is LNHDA and CDR2 is SQIVND (reference sequence). V was clipped by 1 base and J by 1 base, with 15 bases between them. CDR3 DNA sequence: TGTGCCAGTAGTATAGGATCAACAGGGCGGGGCACAGATACGCAGTATTTT. It translates to CASSIGSTGRGTDTQYF.

V usage is TRBV5-1 and J usage is TRBJ1-4; D not resolved. This CDR3 has 14 amino acids. Germline V gene lookup returns CDR1 SGHRS and CDR2 YFSETQ. V lost 4 bases to trimming and J lost 7 bases, with 14 bases between them. Here the CDR3 reads CASSPGIGSEKLFF. The CDR3 DNA is TGCGCCAGCAGCCCGGGCATAGGAAGTGAAAAACTGTTTTTT.

CDR3 protein: CASSTPGGRSREQYF. CDR3 bases: TGTGCCAGCAGCACCCCGGGCGGGAGGTCTCGGGAGCAGTACTTC. The V call is TRBV28, the J call TRBJ2-5, with 8 positions matching TRBD2. The V gene's germline CDR1 is MDHEN and CDR2 SYDVKM. CDR3 length equals 15 residues. With 6 bases clipped from V and 11 bases from J, the junction kept 17 bases outside the gene matches.

The rearrangement joins TRBV25-1 to TRBJ1-2, with unresolved D. The V and J ends lost 3 bases and 6 bases respectively, with 17 bases between them. The CDR3 loop spans 15 amino acids. Germline CDR1 and CDR2: MGHDK and SYGVNS. The CDR3 sequence is CASSEPKTDQDGYTF. CDR3 in DNA: TGTGCCAGCAGTGAGCCCAAGACTGACCAGGATGGCTACACCTTC.

This chain links TRBV21-1 with TRBJ2-3. TRBV21-1 is annotated as a pseudogene. The CDR3 contains 13 residues. The CDR3 reads CARFRAEGNTQYF. In nucleotides, the CDR3 is TGTGCCAGGTTCCGGGCCGAGGGGAATACGCAGTATTTT.

This sequence joins TRBV10-2 and TRBJ2-1, with 8 bases fitting TRBD2. CDR3 length: 14 amino acids. The J segment lost 6 bases and the V segment lost 6 bases, leaving 7 bases of the junction unmatched. Germline-derived CDR1 and CDR2 are WSHSY and SAAADI. CDR3 residues: CASRPTTSGNEQFF. Here the CDR3 DNA reads TGCGCCAGCAGACCAACTACTAGCGGCAATGAGCAGTTCTTC.

The genes are TRBV7-8 and TRBJ1-2; TRBD1 might be the D (5 bases). The V and J ends lost 2 bases and 8 bases respectively, with 18 bases between them. The length of the CDR3 is 15 residues. CDR1 and CDR2 (germline): SGHVS, FQNEAQ. The CDR3 loop is CASSLTGGSDVGYTF. The CDR3 DNA sequence: TGTGCCAGCAGCTTAACGGGGGGGTCAGACGTCGGCTACACCTTC.

The chain recombines TRBV7-6 with TRBJ2-2, with a weak D call TRBD1 (6 bases). V lost 6 bases and J 0 bases, leaving 11 bases between the germline ends. Germline CDR1 is SGHVS and CDR2 is FNYEAQ. The CDR3 consists of 15 residues. The CDR3 DNA follows: TGTGCCAGCAGTATCGGACAGACGAACACCGGGGAGCTGTTTTTT. This sequence encodes CASSIGQTNTGELFF.

The rearrangement uses TRBV28 and TRBJ2-7, with a possible D match to TRBD2 (6 bases). The CDR3 loop spans 12 amino acids. Looked up from germline, CDR1 is MDHEN and CDR2 is SYDVKM. V was clipped by 7 bases and J by 3 bases, with 10 bases between them. The CDR3, as DNA: TGTGCCAGCAATTGGGGGGTCTACGAGCAGTACTTC. Translating gives CASNWGVYEQYF.

This chain connects TRBV7-3 to TRBJ2-7; 10 bases line up with TRBD2. The V and J ends lost 1 base and 4 bases, in that order; junction bases with no gene match: 7. The CDR3 runs to 16 residues. Germline loops: CDR1 SGHTA, CDR2 FQGTGA. In DNA form, the CDR3 reads TGTGCCAGCAGCTTAAGGTCTAGCGGGAGTCGGTACGAGCAGTACTTC. It yields the protein CASSLRSSGSRYEQYF.

This clone has only a few counts. V and J are TRBV5-1 and TRBJ1-2; D might be TRBD1 (5 bases). CDR1 and CDR2 from the germline V gene are SGHRS and YFSETQ. Trimming took 3 bases from V and 5 from J, leaving 17 bases between them. The CDR3 loop spans 15 amino acids. In nucleotides, the CDR3 is TGCGCCAGCAGCTGGGCGGGGCAGGGACCATATGGCTACACCTTC. Amino acid sequence: CASSWAGQGPYGYTF.

This clone was seen only a few times. J is TRBJ1-4 and V is TRBV10-3, with D unclear. Germline V gives CDR1 ENHRY, CDR2 SYGVKD. The V end lost 3 bases, the J end lost 6 bases, and 8 bases lay between the germline ends. CDR3 length: 13 residues. The CDR3 reads CAISDPKDEKLFF. CDR3 DNA sequence: TGTGCCATCAGTGATCCAAAGGATGAAAAACTGTTTTTT.

The rearrangement uses TRBV5-8 and TRBJ2-3; a possible D gene is TRBD2 (6 bases). The V and J ends lost 4 bases and 1 base respectively, with 16 bases between them. Germline V gene data show CDR1 as SGHTS and CDR2 as YDEGEE. The CDR3 loop spans 16 amino acids. The CDR3 reads CASSPTGGWRTDTQYF. The CDR3 DNA sequence: TGTGCCAGCAGCCCAACCGGGGGTTGGCGCACAGATACGCAGTATTTT.

The chain joins TRBV28 to TRBJ2-7; 10 bases fit TRBD1. The junction had 9 bases not matched to a gene; V was cut back by 7 bases and J by 3 bases. Germline CDR1 is MDHEN and CDR2 is SYDVKM. CDR3 length: 15 amino acids. The CDR3 region is CASTSGGQGNYEQYF. The CDR3 region has the DNA TGTGCCAGCACCTCAGGGGGACAGGGGAACTACGAGCAGTACTTC.

Here the CDR3 reads CASMAEPTDTQYF. The CDR3 region has the DNA TGTGCCAGCATGGCAGAACCCACAGATACGCAGTATTTT. The chain is built from TRBV7-9 and TRBJ2-3; D gene uncertain. The germline V and J ends were trimmed by 7 bases and 2 bases, with 10 bases remaining between them. Germline values: CDR1 SEHNR, CDR2 FQNEAQ (reference sequence). The CDR3 sequence is 13 residues long.

The chain uses TRBV6-6 and TRBJ2-5; TRBD2 might be the D (6 bases). The germline V and J ends were trimmed by 8 bases and 10 bases, with 17 bases remaining between them. The CDR3 length is 12 residues. From germline, CDR1 is MNHNY and CDR2 SVGAGI (reference sequence). The CDR3 DNA reads TGTGCCAGCGGGGACTCCCGGTGGGACCAGTACTTC. As protein: CASGDSRWDQYF.

The table lists this clone with a count of one. The V call is TRBV7-9, the J call TRBJ2-7; 11 positions match TRBD2. The CDR3 is 15 residues long. CDR1 and CDR2 from the germline V gene are SEHNR and FQNEAQ (reference sequence). V lost 5 bases to trimming and J lost 2 bases; unmatched junction nucleotides: 5. CDR3 sequence reads: CASSPTSGMTYEQYF. As DNA, the CDR3 is TGTGCCAGCAGCCCGACTAGCGGGATGACCTACGAGCAGTACTTC. Full variable domain (missing parts from reference TRBV7-9 and TRBJ2-7): DTGVSQNPRHKITKRGQNVTFRCDPISEHNRLYWYRQTLGQGPEFLTYFQNEAQLEKSRLLSDRFSAERPKGSFSTLEIQRTEQGDSAMYLCASSPTSGMTYEQYFGPGTRLTVT.

The chain links TRBV6-1 to TRBJ2-7; TRBD2 agrees at 14 bases. V shed 5 bases and J 6 bases; nucleotides not matched to a gene: 6. Germline V gene data show CDR1 as MNHNS and CDR2 as SASEGT. The CDR3 covers 15 residues. The CDR3 DNA reads as TGTGCCAGCAGTCCGGGACTAGCGGGAGTGTCCGAGCAGTACTTC. Translation gives CASSPGLAGVSEQYF.

The chain links TRBV6-5 to TRBJ2-7; TRBD1 matches at 8 bases. Trimming at V came to 7 bases and at J to 8 bases, leaving 13 bases not matched to a gene. The CDR3 has 14 residues. Germline V gene lookup returns CDR1 MNHEY and CDR2 SVGAGI. For the CDR3, the DNA is TGTGCCAGCACCCCGGACAGGGAACCTACGAAGCAGTACTTC. It codes for CASTPDREPTKQYF.